This passage covers 29 T cell receptor beta chains from one sample sequenced in a study of T-cell reconstitution after alpha-beta-depleted transplantation in children. Researchers prepared the TCRbeta library using unique molecular identifiers, the study reports. In TCRdb, the PCR reads were re-called with MiXCR into one record per CDR3 protein. The sample shows some 460,000 distinct CDR3 sequences, roughly 15% of them seen only once. The sequencing here drew on PBMCs, mostly from graft donor cells, taken 360 days after TCRalphabeta/CD19-depleted stem cell transplant. The receptors here all came from a boy in the first two years of life who had a stem cell transplant for Wiskott-Aldrich syndrome, so the T cells may come from the graft donor.

The chain joins TRBV15 to TRBJ2-2; 9 bases are a match to TRBD2. This CDR3 spans 16 amino acids. V gave up 0 bases and J gave up 3 bases; unmatched junction bases: 2. Germline V gene data show CDR1 as LNHNV and CDR2 as YYDKDF (reference sequence). CDR3 DNA sequence: TGTGCCACCAGCAGAGAAGCGGGGGGCTACACCGGGGAGCTGTTTTTT. Its translation: CATSREAGGYTGELFF.

This clonotype is medium-sized in the sample. In DNA form, the CDR3 reads TGTGCCAGCAGCTTAGAGGGCAGAAGCACAGATACGCAGTATTTT. Translating gives CASSLEGRSTDTQYF. The genes are TRBV7-9 and TRBJ2-3; D gene ambiguous. Germline values: CDR1 SEHNR, CDR2 FQNEAQ (reference sequence). V was clipped by 1 base and J by 0 bases, with 8 bases between them. CDR3 size: 15 residues.

In its sample, this clonotype was seen a few times. The gene calls are TRBV24-1 and TRBJ2-5; 10 bases map to TRBD1. This CDR3 spans 15 amino acids. Germline lookup yields CDR1 KGHDR and CDR2 SFDVKD. V lost 2 bases, J lost 3 bases, and 2 bases stayed unmatched. CDR3 amino acids: CATSDWDRGKETQYF. Here the CDR3 DNA reads TGTGCCACCAGTGATTGGGACAGGGGTAAAGAGACCCAGTACTTC.

Regarding this clonotype: A read error may produce the germline difference seen at one junction end. The rearrangement uses TRBV4-3 and TRBJ2-1; tentative D call: TRBD2 (6 bases). Germline CDR1 is LGHNA and CDR2 is YSLEER. The CDR3 covers 16 residues. DNA for the CDR3: TGCGCCAGCAGCCAAGATGGCGGGAAGGGGTACAATGAGCAGCTCTTC. It codes for CASSQDGGKGYNEQLF.

The chain combines TRBV4-3 with TRBJ2-3; the match to TRBD2 covers 10 bases. The CDR3 has 13 amino acids. CDR1 and CDR2 (germline): LGHNA, YSLEER. V lost 4 bases and J lost 7; bases outside the gene matches: 2. The CDR3 region is CASSRTSGYTQYF. CDR3 in DNA: TGCGCCAGCAGCCGGACTAGCGGCTATACGCAGTATTTT.

This clonotype was seen a few times. The chain uses TRBV12-3 or TRBV12-4 and TRBJ2-7; 11 bases agree with TRBD2. The V gene end was trimmed by 6 bases and the J gene end by 6 bases; junction bases not matched to a gene: 7. This CDR3 has 14 amino acids. The CDR3 reads CASSRTSGSGEQYF. CDR3 bases: TGTGCCAGCAGCCGTACTAGCGGGAGTGGCGAGCAGTACTTC.

The chain links TRBV12-3 or TRBV12-4 to TRBJ2-7; weak D call: TRBD1 (5 bases). V shed 4 bases and J shed 10 bases, with 11 bases lying between them. This CDR3 has 11 residues. CDR3: CASSYNRPQYF. The CDR3 DNA follows: TGTGCCAGCAGTTATAACAGGCCTCAGTACTTC.

The chain joins TRBV6-1 to TRBJ2-1; D is perhaps TRBD2 (7 bases). There are 15 residues in the CDR3. Germline V gene lookup returns CDR1 MNHNS and CDR2 SASEGT. Trimming cost V 4 bases and J 7 bases, with 17 bases left between them. The CDR3 sequence is CASSALGGLGNEQFF. The DNA of the CDR3 is TGTGCCAGCAGTGCCCTGGGGGGGCTGGGAAATGAGCAGTTCTTC.

Note on this clonotype: One junction end disagrees with the germline gene, perhaps due to a read error. The CDR3: CGSSLMVVRFNEQFF. The DNA for the CDR3 is TGTGGCAGCAGCTTAATGGTTGTTAGGTTCAATGAGCAGTTCTTC. The chain links TRBV7-2 to TRBJ2-1; D is unresolved. The germline CDR1 and CDR2 sequences are SGHTA and FQGNSA. The CDR3 spans 15 residues. The complete variable domain, with remaining parts taken from reference TRBV7-2 and TRBJ2-1, reads GAGVSQSPSNKVTEKGKDVELRCDPISGHTALYWYRQSLGQGLEFLIYFQGNSAPDKSGLPSDRFSAERTGGSVSTLTIQRTQQEDSAVYLCGSSLMVVRFNEQFFGPGTRLTVL.

This chain uses TRBV3-1 with TRBJ2-1; no clear D. The germline V gene encodes CDR1 LGHDT and CDR2 YNNKEL (reference sequence). Trimming removed 0 bases from V and 7 bases from J, with 16 bases in between. This CDR3 spans 16 amino acids. The CDR3 sequence is CASSQDLVVLGNEQFF. CDR3 sequence (DNA): TGTGCCAGCAGCCAAGATCTTGTAGTTTTAGGGAATGAGCAGTTCTTC.

This clonotype was found a few times. The V call is TRBV4-1, the J call TRBJ2-7, with 7 positions matching TRBD2. Germline CDR1 reads MGHRA; CDR2 reads YSYEKL. This CDR3 has 14 amino acids. With 3 bases clipped from V and 5 bases from J, the junction kept 7 bases outside the gene matches. The CDR3 spells CASSQVLREDEQYF. CDR3 bases: TGCGCCAGCAGCCAGGTTCTCCGGGAGGACGAGCAGTACTTC.

This clonotype was seen ten or more times. The rearrangement joins TRBV5-1 to TRBJ2-3; no clear D. The CDR3 runs 13 residues. Deletions cut 1 base from V and 1 base from J, with 4 bases between. Germline V gives CDR1 SGHRS, CDR2 YFSETQ. CDR3 residues: CASSLIRTDTQYF. DNA for the CDR3: TGCGCCAGCAGCTTGATCCGCACAGATACGCAGTATTTT.

This clonotype was seen a handful of times. This rearrangement joins TRBV5-7 to TRBJ1-1; 9 positions agree with TRBD1. TRBV5-7 is treated as an ORF (open reading frame) with a function not yet certain. CDR3 size: 13 residues. The V segment lost 2 bases and the J segment 8 bases; nucleotides outside the gene matches: 4. The CDR3 protein is CASSFAGTGEAFF. The CDR3 bases are TGTGCCAGCAGCTTTGCCGGGACAGGGGAAGCTTTCTTT.

This clonotype was seen a few times. The rearrangement links TRBV5-1 to TRBJ2-7, with TRBD2 as a possible D gene (5 bases). V was pared by 4 bases and J by 5 bases, with 16 bases between. The germline V gene encodes CDR1 SGHRS and CDR2 YFSETQ. The length of the CDR3 is 14 residues. CDR3 nucleotides: TGCGCCAGCAGCCGTTCTGCCCCCGGGAACGAGCAGTACTTC. Its protein product is CASSRSAPGNEQYF.

This clonotype has at least ten counts. The rearrangement joins TRBV20-1 to TRBJ2-7; 11 bases fit TRBD2. The CDR3 totals 15 residues. V lost 4 bases and J lost 5; bases outside the gene matches: 10. Per germline, CDR1 DFQATT and CDR2 SNEGSKA (reference sequence). The CDR3 DNA reads TGCAGTGCTACCTTAGCGGGAGGGCCCTTCAACGAGCAGTACTTC. This sequence encodes CSATLAGGPFNEQYF.

The chain carries TRBV5-1 and TRBJ2-2; D not certain. The CDR3 spans 14 residues. V shed 0 bases and J shed 3 bases, with 6 bases lying between them. Germline lookup yields CDR1 SGHRS and CDR2 YFSETQ. This CDR3 is CASSLEVHTGELFF. For the CDR3, the DNA is TGCGCCAGCAGCTTGGAGGTTCACACCGGGGAGCTGTTTTTT.

V gene TRBV4-1 combines with J gene TRBJ2-5; tentatively, D is TRBD1 (6 bases). CDR3 length: 15 amino acids. Germline loops: CDR1 MGHRA, CDR2 YSYEKL. V lost 7 bases to trimming and J lost 1 base, with 16 bases between them. This CDR3 is CASTLETGFQETQYF. CDR3 in DNA: TGCGCCAGCACCCTGGAGACAGGTTTCCAAGAGACCCAGTACTTC.

The V call is TRBV18, the J call TRBJ2-5, with D unresolved. Germline CDR1 and CDR2: KGHSH and LQKENI. The CDR3 contains 13 residues. Trimming removed 2 bases at V and 6 bases at J, with 10 bases between. CDR3 amino acids: CASSPTNSQTQYF. The CDR3 bases are TGTGCCAGCTCACCAACAAACAGTCAGACCCAGTACTTC.

This rearrangement joins TRBV18 to TRBJ1-2; tentative D call: TRBD1 (5 bases). The CDR3 is 17 amino acids. V lost 3 bases to trimming and J lost 4 bases, with 21 bases between them. The germline gives CDR1 KGHSH, CDR2 LQKENI. CDR3 bases: TGTGCCAGCTCACCCGAGGAGGACTCCCATGGGGCCTATGGCTACACCTTC. Translation: CASSPEEDSHGAYGYTF.

This clonotype was counted only a few times. This sequence joins TRBV10-3 and TRBJ2-7, with 10 bases that match TRBD2. The V segment lost 5 bases and the J segment 0 bases; nucleotides outside the gene matches: 4. This CDR3 has 15 amino acids. Germline assignment: CDR1 ENHRY and CDR2 SYGVKD. The CDR3 DNA is TGTGCCATCAGTCTAGCGGGAGCTAACTCCTACGAGCAGTACTTC. This gives the protein CAISLAGANSYEQYF.

A few counts support this clonotype. V and J are TRBV29-1 and TRBJ2-7, with 9 bases identical to TRBD1. The junction had 8 bases not matched to a gene; V was cut back by 6 bases and J by 5 bases. From germline, CDR1 is SQVTM and CDR2 ANQGSEA. This CDR3 has 13 residues. The CDR3 nucleotides are TGCAGCGTGACCCGGGACAGGGCCAACGAGCAGTACTTC. As protein: CSVTRDRANEQYF.

This clonotype was found a few times. The J gene is TRBJ1-4, the V gene TRBV2; D perhaps matches TRBD1 (6 bases). The CDR3 contains 17 residues. Deletions cut 8 bases from V and 4 bases from J, with 23 bases between. Per germline, CDR1 SNHLY and CDR2 FYNNEI. CDR3 amino acids: CASQSGGLGTNNEKLFF. CDR3 sequence (DNA): TGTGCCAGCCAGAGTGGGGGCCTCGGGACTAATAATGAAAAACTGTTTTTT. Supplemented by reference TRBV2 and TRBJ1-4, the full variable domain reads EPEVTQTPSHQVTQMGQEVILRCVPISNHLYFYWYRQILGQKVEFLVSFYNNEISEKSEIFDDQFSVERPDGSNFTLKIRSTKLEDSAMYFCASQSGGLGTNNEKLFFGSGTQLSVL.

The chain recombines TRBV12-3 or TRBV12-4 with TRBJ1-4; D perhaps matches TRBD1 (6 bases). The V and J ends lost 6 bases and 4 bases respectively, with 12 bases between them. The CDR3 runs 14 residues. The DNA of the CDR3 is TGTGCCAGCAGACGCGACAGGATTAATGAAAAACTGTTTTTT. Translation gives CASRRDRINEKLFF.

This clonotype was seen repeatedly, ten times or more. The J gene is TRBJ2-3, the V gene TRBV7-9, with D perhaps TRBD2 (5 bases). This CDR3 spans 11 amino acids. Germline V gene sequence: CDR1 SEHNR, CDR2 FQNEAQ (reference sequence). V lost 10 bases and J lost 3, with 8 bases in between. CDR3 nucleotide sequence: TGTGCCACCACTAGGACAGATACGCAGTATTTT. Translating gives CATTRTDTQYF.

The chain recombines TRBV12-3 or TRBV12-4 with TRBJ2-3; 7 bases map to TRBD1. V lost 5 bases to trimming and J lost 2 bases; unmatched junction nucleotides: 7. The CDR3 is 15 residues long. The CDR3 nucleotides read TGTGCCAGCAGTGAGAGACAGGGCCCCACAGATACGCAGTATTTT. Its translation is CASSERQGPTDTQYF.

V and J are TRBV9 and TRBJ2-3; 7 bases map to TRBD2. Germline V CDR1 and CDR2: SGDLS, YYNGEE. The CDR3 extends over 16 amino acids. The J segment lost 6 bases and the V segment lost 0 bases, leaving 10 bases of the junction unmatched. The CDR3 protein is CASSVGGRWPLDTQYF. The CDR3 DNA follows: TGTGCCAGCAGCGTAGGCGGGAGATGGCCCCTGGATACGCAGTATTTT.

This clonotype came up many times. The CDR3 DNA reads TGTGCCAGTAGTATGGGGTATAGCGGGAAAAATGAGCAGTTCTTC. Translation: CASSMGYSGKNEQFF. The V gene is TRBV19, the J gene TRBJ2-1; 8 nucleotides match TRBD2. The germline CDR1 and CDR2 sequences are LNHDA and SQIVND (reference sequence). CDR3 length: 15 amino acids. The junction had 8 bases not matched to a gene; V was cut back by 3 bases and J by 7 bases.

This clonotype was seen ten or more times. The chain has TRBV11-2 and TRBJ2-3, with a possible D match to TRBD1 (6 bases). CDR1 and CDR2 from the germline V gene are SGHAT and FQNNGV. The V gene lost 5 bases and the J gene lost 6 bases, with 12 bases spanning the gap. The CDR3 extends over 13 amino acids. For the CDR3, the DNA is TGTGCCAGCAGCCTAGGGGGAAGGGATACGCAGTATTTT. This codes for CASSLGGRDTQYF.

The V call is TRBV19, the J call TRBJ1-5, with D possibly TRBD1 on 6 matching bases. Germline assignment: CDR1 LNHDA and CDR2 SQIVND (reference sequence). With 4 bases removed from V and 4 bases from J, the gap between germline ends came to 14 bases. The length of the CDR3 is 15 residues. The CDR3 DNA follows: TGTGCCAGTAGTACCTTACACAGGGTGAATCAGCCCCAGCATTTT. Its protein product is CASSTLHRVNQPQHF.